A single sample is the source of the 21 T cell receptor beta chains below, sequenced in a study of patients and donors after allogeneic stem cell transplantation. TCRdb ran MiXCR on the RT-PCR reads and lists one entry per CDR3 protein. The sample lists about 960,000 distinct CDR3 sequences; around 17% were seen once. The sample taken for sequencing was blood, either unsorted or a sorted T cell fraction (not recorded which). The receptors originated from a human donor who was either an allogeneic HSCT recipient or a stem cell or donor lymphocyte infusion donor (not recorded which). It is not recorded whose cells these are; they may come from a transplant donor.

This clonotype occurred many times. V gene TRBV29-1 combines with J gene TRBJ1-4; possible D gene TRBD1, 6 bases. Between the trimmed V and J ends, which lost 4 bases and 7 bases, there was a span of 13 bases. The CDR3 has 13 residues. From germline, CDR1 is SQVTM and CDR2 ANQGSEA. CDR3 sequence: CSVGAGASEKLFF. DNA of the CDR3: TGCAGCGTTGGAGCAGGGGCATCTGAAAAACTGTTTTTT.

The V call is TRBV20-1, the J call TRBJ2-1; TRBD2 matches at 14 bases. The CDR3 length is 14 residues. With V trimmed by 6 bases and J by 6 bases, 4 bases remained unmatched. The germline V gene encodes CDR1 DFQATT and CDR2 SNEGSKA (reference sequence). CDR3 bases: TGCAGTGCGGGACTAGCGGGGGTGGGCAATGAGCAGTTCTTC. This codes for CSAGLAGVGNEQFF.

This clonotype was seen many times. The gene calls are TRBV27 and TRBJ2-7; either TRBD1 or TRBD2 may supply D (5 bases each). Germline V gives CDR1 MNHEY, CDR2 SMNVEV (reference sequence). This CDR3 has 14 amino acids. V lost 5 bases and J lost 1, with 12 bases in between. The CDR3 DNA is TGTGCCAGCAGTCCTGGGACGTTTTCCTACGAGCAGTACTTC. Translation: CASSPGTFSYEQYF.

This clonotype was recorded a few times. V and J are TRBV7-2 and TRBJ2-5; 9 bases are shared with TRBD2. Germline CDR1 and CDR2: SGHTA and FQGNSA. V was pared by 1 base and J by 7 bases, with 10 bases of the junction left unmatched. There are 16 residues in the CDR3. CDR3 residues: CASSLVSSGVLRTQYF. In DNA, the CDR3 is TGTGCCAGCAGCTTAGTCTCTAGCGGGGTGCTCCGGACCCAGTACTTC.

The chain recombines TRBV7-6 with TRBJ2-3; D not resolved. The germline V gene has CDR1 SGHVS and CDR2 FNYEAQ. V was cut by 1 base and J by 0 bases, with 11 bases left in between. This CDR3 is built from 16 residues. CDR3 in amino acids: CASSLVLRSSTDTQYF. In DNA form, the CDR3 reads TGTGCCAGCAGCTTAGTCTTGAGAAGTAGCACAGATACGCAGTATTTT.

In this sample, this clonotype turned up a few times. This chain joins TRBV29-1 and TRBJ2-1; no clear D gene. The CDR3 loop spans 10 amino acids. Germline V gives CDR1 SQVTM, CDR2 ANQGSEA. V lost 7 bases and J lost 7, with 8 bases in between. The chain's CDR3 is CSGTRNEQFF. The CDR3 bases are TGCAGCGGGACCAGGAATGAGCAGTTCTTC.

The rearrangement joins TRBV5-6 to TRBJ2-1, with 9 bases fitting TRBD2. This CDR3 spans 14 amino acids. Germline V CDR1 and CDR2: SGHDT, YYEEEE. V lost 3 bases, J lost 7 bases, and 5 bases stayed unmatched. The CDR3 sequence: CASSWGTSWNEQFF. The CDR3 nucleotides are TGTGCCAGCAGCTGGGGGACTAGCTGGAATGAGCAGTTCTTC. Full variable domain (rest looked up from reference TRBV5-6 and TRBJ2-1): DAGVTQSPTHLIKTRGQQVTLRCSPKSGHDTVSWYQQALGQGPQFIFQYYEEEERQRGNFPDRFSGHQFPNYSSELNVNALLLGDSALYLCASSWGTSWNEQFFGPGTRLTVL.

The gene calls are TRBV11-1 and TRBJ2-1; D perhaps matches TRBD2 (5 bases). The germline CDR1 and CDR2 sequences are SGHAT and FQDESV (reference sequence). The CDR3 sequence is 13 residues long. The V and J ends lost 5 bases and 14 bases respectively, with 19 bases between them. This CDR3 is CASSPTTMAWEFF. The CDR3 nucleotides are TGTGCCAGCAGCCCAACGACTATGGCCTGGGAGTTCTTC.

V and J are TRBV6-1 and TRBJ1-6; D unclear. The CDR3 is 10 amino acids. V lost 11 bases and J 12 bases, leaving 11 bases between the germline ends. CDR1 is MNHNS, CDR2 SASEGT, per germline. The CDR3 nucleotides read TGTGCCTGCGAGGGAGGACCCCTCCACTTT. Translated: CACEGGPLHF.

The chain employs TRBV7-2 and TRBJ2-3, with TRBD2 identical over 8 bases. There are 15 residues in the CDR3. Germline assignment: CDR1 SGHTA and CDR2 FQGNSA. V lost 1 base to trimming and J lost 2 bases; unmatched junction nucleotides: 2. CDR3 in amino acids: CASSLVSGATDTQYF. DNA for the CDR3: TGTGCCAGCAGCTTAGTTAGCGGGGCCACAGATACGCAGTATTTT.

This clonotype has a handful of counts. The chain has TRBV30 and TRBJ1-1; D is undetermined. The length of the CDR3 is 12 residues. Per the germline V gene, CDR1 is GTSNPN and CDR2 is SVGIG (reference sequence). Trimming stripped 7 bases from V and 8 bases from J, with 17 bases between. The DNA of the CDR3 is TGTGCCTTCCCGCGCCCGGCCGGCGAAGCTTTCTTT. Its translation: CAFPRPAGEAFF.

V and J are TRBV30 and TRBJ1-5, with D perhaps matching TRBD1 (6 bases). The CDR3 extends over 15 amino acids. Germline V gene lookup returns CDR1 GTSNPN and CDR2 SVGIG (reference sequence). Between the trimmed V and J ends, which lost 0 bases and 4 bases, there was a span of 13 bases. The CDR3, as DNA: TGTGCCTGGAGTGTCCGCAGGGGCTCGAATCAGCCCCAGCATTTT. Amino acid sequence: CAWSVRRGSNQPQHF.

This clonotype was seen only a few times. V gene TRBV5-1 combines with J gene TRBJ1-3; TRBD1 might be the D (5 bases). The V end lost 10 bases, the J end lost 3 bases, and 20 bases lay between the germline ends. Looked up from germline, CDR1 is SGHRS and CDR2 is YFSETQ. CDR3 length equals 15 residues. CDR3 DNA sequence: TGCGCCTCTCAGCAGGAAGGGACTCGTGGAAACACCATATATTTT. Protein sequence: CASQQEGTRGNTIYF.

There are a few counts of this clonotype. The V gene is TRBV10-3, the J gene TRBJ2-1; 8 positions match TRBD2. Germline V gene lookup returns CDR1 ENHRY and CDR2 SYGVKD. The trim removed 8 bases at V and 3 bases at J, leaving 6 bases unmatched. This CDR3 region has 14 residues. CDR3 in amino acids: CAIGPGTSYNEQFF. CDR3 bases: TGTGCCATCGGACCCGGGACTAGCTACAATGAGCAGTTCTTC.

This clonotype came up a few times. The V gene is TRBV5-4, the J gene TRBJ1-5; D unclear. V lost 3 bases to trimming and J lost 1 base, with 23 bases between them. There are 19 residues in the CDR3. Germline CDR1 and CDR2: SGHNT and YYREEE (reference sequence). The CDR3 DNA reads as TGTGCCAGCAGCTATTACAGTGGACCCGGGTTCATAAGCAATCAGCCCCAGCATTTT. Its protein product is CASSYYSGPGFISNQPQHF. The full variable domain, completed using reference TRBV5-4 and TRBJ1-5, is ETGVTQSPTHLIKTRGQQVTLRCSSQSGHNTVSWYQQALGQGPQFIFQYYREEENGRGNFPPRFSGLQFPNYSSELNVNALELDDSALYLCASSYYSGPGFISNQPQHFGDGTRLSIL.

The sample holds a few counts of this clonotype. The V and J genes are TRBV27 and TRBJ2-7, with no clear D. V was cut by 4 bases and J by 5 bases, with 9 bases left in between. Germline CDR1 is MNHEY and CDR2 is SMNVEV (reference sequence). This CDR3 is built from 12 residues. The CDR3 DNA follows: TGTGCCAGCAGTTACAATTATAACGAGCAGTACTTC. It yields the protein CASSYNYNEQYF.

V gene TRBV7-9 combines with J gene TRBJ2-7; D is uncertain. Germline loops: CDR1 SEHNR, CDR2 FQNEAQ (reference sequence). This CDR3 has 13 residues. V was shortened by 0 bases and J by 7 bases, with 10 bases between the two germline ends. DNA for the CDR3: TGTGCCAGCAGCTTAGCAGGGTATGGTGAGCAGTACTTC. Translation: CASSLAGYGEQYF. The full variable domain, rest sourced from reference TRBV7-9 and TRBJ2-7, is DTGVSQNPRHKITKRGQNVTFRCDPISEHNRLYWYRQTLGQGPEFLTYFQNEAQLEKSRLLSDRFSAERPKGSFSTLEIQRTEQGDSAMYLCASSLAGYGEQYFGPGTRLTVT.

This clonotype has a handful of counts. The rearrangement links TRBV2 to TRBJ1-2; the match to TRBD1 covers 7 bases. Losses at the gene ends were 0 bases for V and 5 bases for J; bases not matched to a gene: 9. Germline values: CDR1 SNHLY, CDR2 FYNNEI. The CDR3 runs to 16 residues. DNA for the CDR3: TGTGCCAGCAGTGAAGCGCTTCGGAGACAGGGTTATGGCTACACCTTC. It codes for CASSEALRRQGYGYTF.

The sample holds a few counts of this clonotype. The genes are TRBV27 and TRBJ2-3; D is undetermined. Trimming cost V 7 bases and J 2 bases, with 16 bases left between them. Per the germline V gene, CDR1 is MNHEY and CDR2 is SMNVEV (reference sequence). The length of the CDR3 is 15 residues. The CDR3 sequence is CASTTLRENTDTQYF. CDR3 bases: TGTGCCAGCACTACCCTTAGAGAGAACACAGATACGCAGTATTTT.

This clonotype was found a few times. The chain joins TRBV18 to TRBJ2-3; no definite D call. CDR1 is KGHSH and CDR2 is LQKENI in the germline V gene. The CDR3 sequence is 11 residues long. V was shortened by 2 bases and J by 9 bases, with 6 bases between the two germline ends. The CDR3 sequence: CASSPEPTQYF. DNA of the CDR3: TGTGCCAGCTCACCAGAACCGACGCAGTATTTT.

This chain links TRBV6-5 with TRBJ2-1; D is possibly TRBD2 (5 bases). V dropped 2 bases and J dropped 5 bases, with 16 bases sitting between them. This CDR3 comprises 16 residues. CDR1 MNHEY and CDR2 SVGAGI come from the germline V gene. CDR3 sequence (DNA): TGTGCCAGCAGTTACAGGACTCTTTCTCCTAACAATGAGCAGTTCTTC. Amino acids: CASSYRTLSPNNEQFF.